This TCR beta chain was identified during a study of T cells in Graves' hyperthyroidism and ophthalmopathy. The study, taken as a whole, reports: Ophthalmopathy was separated from stable hyperthyroidism by a 13 V-J model. Clonotypes that were expanded in thyroid above 0.001 mostly appeared in blood too.

Worth noting for this clonotype: Its cognate antigen is unknown.

Germline CDR1 and CDR2: SGHKS and YYEKEE (reference sequence). The CDR3 sequence is 17 residues long. The V and J ends lost 4 bases and 4 bases respectively, with 21 bases between them. The source material, RNA transcripts, was used to amplify TCR beta CDR3 regions. The HTBI set primed first-round TCR CDR3 RT-PCR. TCRdb fed the multiplex PCR reads into MiXCR, producing one record per CDR3 protein. Found here are just under 750,000 distinct CDR3 sequences, around 40% of them singletons; the top ten hold about a third. No ophthalmopathy progression within 18 months constituted stable Graves' hyperthyroidism. Diagnoses were established using clinical symptoms, serum thyroxine and TRAb, thyroid ultrasound and orbital computed tomography.

This receptor was obtained from a woman between 35 and 50 years old with Graves' hyperthyroidism. This chain uses TRBV5-5 with TRBJ1-5, with D maybe TRBD1 (5 bases). The sequenced material came from blood. In DNA, the CDR3 is TGTGCCAGCAGCCAAGATCTGGGGGTCAGCCCTAATCAGCCCCAGCATTTT. Amino acids: CASSQDLGVSPNQPQHF.